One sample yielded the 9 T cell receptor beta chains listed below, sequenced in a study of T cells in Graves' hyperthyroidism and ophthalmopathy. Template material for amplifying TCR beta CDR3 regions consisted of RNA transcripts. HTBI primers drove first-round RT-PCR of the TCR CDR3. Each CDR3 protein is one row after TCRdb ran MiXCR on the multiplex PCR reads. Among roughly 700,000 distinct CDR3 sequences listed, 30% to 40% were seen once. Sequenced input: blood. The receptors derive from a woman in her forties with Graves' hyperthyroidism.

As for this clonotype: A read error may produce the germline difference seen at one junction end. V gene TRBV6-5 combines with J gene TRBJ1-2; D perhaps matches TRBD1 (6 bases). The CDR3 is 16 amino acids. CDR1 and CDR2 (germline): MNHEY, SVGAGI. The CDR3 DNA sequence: TGTGCCAGCAGCCTAGTGGGGGGCTTCCGGAACTCTGGCTACACCTTC. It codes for CASSLVGGFRNSGYTF.

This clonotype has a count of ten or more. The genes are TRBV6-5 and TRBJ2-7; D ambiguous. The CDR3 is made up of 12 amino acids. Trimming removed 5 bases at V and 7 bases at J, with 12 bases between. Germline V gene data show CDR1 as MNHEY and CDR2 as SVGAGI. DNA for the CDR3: TGTGCCAGCAGTGACACCCGTGGAGAGCAGTACTTC. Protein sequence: CASSDTRGEQYF.

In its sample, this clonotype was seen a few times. The CDR3 sequence: CASSLSQQYGYTF. The CDR3 DNA follows: TGTGCCAGCAGTTTATCCCAACAATATGGCTACACCTTC. The chain couples TRBV28 to TRBJ1-2; D gene unclear. Germline V CDR1 and CDR2: MDHEN, SYDVKM. The germline V and J ends were trimmed by 1 base and 5 bases, with 8 bases remaining between them. The CDR3 totals 13 residues.

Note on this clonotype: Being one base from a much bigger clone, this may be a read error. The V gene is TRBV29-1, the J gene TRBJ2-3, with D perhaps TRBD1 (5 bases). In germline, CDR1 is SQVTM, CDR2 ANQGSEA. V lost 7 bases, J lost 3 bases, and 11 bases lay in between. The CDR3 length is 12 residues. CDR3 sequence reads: CSAVRQTDTQYF. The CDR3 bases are TGCAGCGCTGTTAGACAGACAGATACGCAGTATTTT.

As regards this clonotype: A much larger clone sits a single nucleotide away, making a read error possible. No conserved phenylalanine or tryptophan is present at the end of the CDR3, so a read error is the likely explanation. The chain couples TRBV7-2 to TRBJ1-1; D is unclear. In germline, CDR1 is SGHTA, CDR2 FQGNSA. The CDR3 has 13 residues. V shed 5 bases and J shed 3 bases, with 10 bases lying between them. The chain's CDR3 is CASSPTRDTEAFL. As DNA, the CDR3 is TGTGCCAGCAGCCCAACGAGGGACACTGAAGCTTTCTTG.

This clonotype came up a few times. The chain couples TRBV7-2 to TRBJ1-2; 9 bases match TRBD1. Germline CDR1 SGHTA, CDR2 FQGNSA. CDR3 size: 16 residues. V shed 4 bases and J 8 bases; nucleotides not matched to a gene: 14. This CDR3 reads CASSSRLTGGGGGYTF. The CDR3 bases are TGTGCCAGCAGCTCACGACTAACAGGGGGCGGGGGGGGCTACACCTTC.

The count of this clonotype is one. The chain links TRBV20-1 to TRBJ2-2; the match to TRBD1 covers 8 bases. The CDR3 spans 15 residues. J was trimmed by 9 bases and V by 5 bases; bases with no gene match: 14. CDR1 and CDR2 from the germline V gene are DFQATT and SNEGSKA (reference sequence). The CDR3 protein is CSAEPRDRLTRELFF. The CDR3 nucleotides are TGCAGTGCTGAGCCCCGGGACAGGCTAACCCGGGAGCTGTTTTTT.

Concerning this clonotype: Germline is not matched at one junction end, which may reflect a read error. CDR3 sequence reads: CATGGQEAYEQCF. Written as DNA, the CDR3 is TGTGCCACTGGGGGACAGGAGGCCTACGAGCAGTGCTTC. The chain couples TRBV15 to TRBJ2-7, with 8 nucleotides matching TRBD1. The CDR3 covers 13 residues. Germline V gives CDR1 LNHNV, CDR2 YYDKDF (reference sequence).

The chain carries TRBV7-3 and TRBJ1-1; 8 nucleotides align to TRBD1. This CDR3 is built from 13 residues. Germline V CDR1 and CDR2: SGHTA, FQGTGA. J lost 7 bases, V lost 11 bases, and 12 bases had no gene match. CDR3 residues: CAWSSGGLVEAFF. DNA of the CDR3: TGTGCCTGGAGTTCAGGGGGCCTAGTTGAAGCTTTCTTT.